This TCR beta chain is drawn from a study of T-cell reconstitution after alpha-beta-depleted transplantation in children. General study findings and limits: The main origin of T-cell counts and diversity one year after transplant was newly produced T cells.

A library of TCRbeta sequences, prepared with unique molecular identifiers, was generated. A single record per CDR3 protein comes from TCRdb applying MiXCR to the PCR reads. The data contain fewer than 700,000 distinct CDR3 sequences, approximately 22% of them singletons. Germline CDR1 reads MGHRA; CDR2 reads YSYEKL. This CDR3 spans 22 amino acids. Trimming stripped 0 bases from V and 1 base from J, with 29 bases between. As regards this clonotype: Its target is not known.

Here the sequenced sample was PBMCs, mostly from graft donor cells, taken 360 days after TCRalphabeta/CD19-depleted stem cell transplant. V gene TRBV4-1 combines with J gene TRBJ2-3, with D perhaps matching TRBD2 (5 bases). The receptor was derived from a boy less than two years old who had a stem cell transplant for acute myeloid leukemia, so the T cells may come from the graft donor. The CDR3 region is CASSQETRVWQNLLRGTDTQYF. In DNA, the CDR3 is TGCGCCAGCAGCCAAGAAACGCGGGTGTGGCAAAACCTCCTTCGGGGCACAGATACGCAGTATTTT.